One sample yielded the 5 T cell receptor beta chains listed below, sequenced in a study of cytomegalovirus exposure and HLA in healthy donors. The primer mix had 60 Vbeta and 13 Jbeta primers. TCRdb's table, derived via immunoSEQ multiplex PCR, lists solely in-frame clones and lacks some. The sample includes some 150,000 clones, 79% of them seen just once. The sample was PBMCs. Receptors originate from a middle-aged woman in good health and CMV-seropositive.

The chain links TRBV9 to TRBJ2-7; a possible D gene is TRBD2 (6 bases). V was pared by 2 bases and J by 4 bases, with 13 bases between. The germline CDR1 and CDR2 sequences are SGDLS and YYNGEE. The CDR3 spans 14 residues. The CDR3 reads CASSVTGTAYEQYF. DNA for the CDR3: TGTGCCAGCAGCGTTACCGGGACTGCATACGAGCAGTACTTC.

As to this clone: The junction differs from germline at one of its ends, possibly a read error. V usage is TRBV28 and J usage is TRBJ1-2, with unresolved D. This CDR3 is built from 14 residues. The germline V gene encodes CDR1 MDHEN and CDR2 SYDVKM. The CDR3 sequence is CASSFRPSNYGCTF. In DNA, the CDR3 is TGTGCCAGCAGTTTCCGGCCGAGTAACTATGGCTGCACCTTC.

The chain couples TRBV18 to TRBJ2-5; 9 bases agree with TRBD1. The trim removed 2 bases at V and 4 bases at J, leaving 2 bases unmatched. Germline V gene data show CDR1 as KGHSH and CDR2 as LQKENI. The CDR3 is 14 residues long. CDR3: CASSPGTGTETQYF. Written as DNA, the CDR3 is TGTGCCAGCTCACCAGGGACAGGGACAGAGACCCAGTACTTC. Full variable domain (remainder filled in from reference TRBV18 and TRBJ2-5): NAGVMQNPRHLVRRRGQEARLRCSPMKGHSHVYWYRQLPEEGLKFMVYLQKENIIDESGMPKERFSAEFPKEGPSILRIQQVVRGDSAAYFCASSPGTGTETQYFGPGTRLLVL.

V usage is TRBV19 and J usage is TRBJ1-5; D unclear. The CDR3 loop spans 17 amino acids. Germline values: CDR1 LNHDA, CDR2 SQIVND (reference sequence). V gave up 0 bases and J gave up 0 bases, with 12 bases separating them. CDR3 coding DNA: TGTGCCAGTAGTATAGATCCCCCAGATTATAGCAATCAGCCCCAGCATTTT. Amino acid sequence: CASSIDPPDYSNQPQHF.

The CDR3 is CASSSGQGLGNTEAFF. The DNA for the CDR3 is TGTGCCAGCAGCTCAGGACAGGGTCTGGGGAACACTGAAGCTTTCTTT. The chain carries TRBV7-9 and TRBJ1-1; 8 nucleotides align to TRBD1. Germline CDR1 reads SEHNR; CDR2 reads FQNEAQ (reference sequence). The CDR3 has 16 amino acids. V lost 4 bases and J lost 1; bases outside the gene matches: 8.